This entry is about one TCR beta chain. What it binds is not known. The CDR3 covers 14 residues. From germline, CDR1 is MNHEY and CDR2 SMNVEV (reference sequence). V was pared by 6 bases and J by 5 bases, with 17 bases between. Sequenced by immunoSEQ multiplex PCR; TCRdb stores in-frame clones only, minus some. The data show 2.3 million or so clones, more than 85% seen once. These data come from a study of shared clonotypes between healthy human individuals. Overall study results and limits: Rarefaction demonstrated incomplete sorted-subset sequencing despite large depth. Naive CD4 clonotype sharing across several donors was about 5%.

V gene TRBV27 combines with J gene TRBJ2-7; the D gene is possibly TRBD2 (5 bases). Sequenced: naive CD4+ T cells from PBMCs. Subset here: CD45RA+ positively selected. This receptor was taken from a man younger than 30 in good health. Some clones in this sample may be carry-over from other donors' samples. The CDR3 sequence: CASRPSGNPHEQYF. In DNA, the CDR3 is TGTGCCAGCAGACCCTCGGGAAACCCTCACGAGCAGTACTTC.